This T cell receptor (beta chain) was captured by sequencing in a study of T cells after yellow fever vaccination. In the study overall: Fractions of low cell number were prepared using SMART-Seq v4 Ultra Low Input. Study outcomes and limitations: Although most clonotypes did not, a small share appeared in both CD4 and CD8 compartments. Post-booster samples contained most primary-vaccination clones (roughly 96% CD4, around 89% CD8).

This clonotype was found many times. Its antigen is currently unknown. Template switching with 5'RACE generated the TCR cDNA and added a universal primer site and UMIs. TCRdb called the 5' RACE reads again in MiXCR, with one record for every CDR3 protein. In the table there are 300,000 or so distinct CDR3 sequences, 8.7% of which are singletons. Trimming left V 6 bases short and J 6 bases short, with 9 bases between. CDR3 length equals 11 residues. The germline V gene encodes CDR1 DFQATT and CDR2 SNEGSKA (reference sequence). This material consisted of CD4+ T cells sorted from PBMCs, taken 5 days after the yellow fever booster vaccination. The chain combines TRBV20-1 with TRBJ2-1; TRBD1 is a possible D gene (6 bases). The TCR originated in a man younger than 35 who received the YFV17D yellow fever vaccine. The CDR3 nucleotides are TGCAGTGCGCTCAGGGGCAATGAGCAGTTCTTC. Amino acid sequence: CSALRGNEQFF.